This TCR beta chain emerged from a study of T cell responses to AZD1222 COVID-19 vaccine. Study details: Second-dose timings of about 4 or about 12 weeks were pooled. Study-wide results and limits: White British ancestry dominated among donors, who included more females, and clonal diversity was possibly underestimated. Nearly half of the spike-specific TCRs reportedly recognize variant regions that carry no mutations. The study sampled repertoires only after the peak T cell response.

Points on this clone: The target antigen is unknown.

Data came from immunoSEQ multiplex PCR; TCRdb stores just in-frame clones and leaves some out. The sample contains about 150,000 clones, about 93% of which appear only once. The CDR3 loop spans 18 amino acids. Germline V gene lookup returns CDR1 LNHDA and CDR2 SQIVND (reference sequence). Losses at the gene ends were 5 bases for V and 8 bases for J; bases not matched to a gene: 17. The chain combines TRBV19 with TRBJ1-6; the match to TRBD1 covers 8 bases. The receptor's source is an adult in good health. The sample in question was peripheral blood, obtained on day 0 of AZD1222 vaccination. The CDR3 DNA is TGTGCCAGTAGTGCCGGGGGGCCCGTGGGACAGGCATATTCACCCCTCCACTTT. As protein: CASSAGGPVGQAYSPLHF.